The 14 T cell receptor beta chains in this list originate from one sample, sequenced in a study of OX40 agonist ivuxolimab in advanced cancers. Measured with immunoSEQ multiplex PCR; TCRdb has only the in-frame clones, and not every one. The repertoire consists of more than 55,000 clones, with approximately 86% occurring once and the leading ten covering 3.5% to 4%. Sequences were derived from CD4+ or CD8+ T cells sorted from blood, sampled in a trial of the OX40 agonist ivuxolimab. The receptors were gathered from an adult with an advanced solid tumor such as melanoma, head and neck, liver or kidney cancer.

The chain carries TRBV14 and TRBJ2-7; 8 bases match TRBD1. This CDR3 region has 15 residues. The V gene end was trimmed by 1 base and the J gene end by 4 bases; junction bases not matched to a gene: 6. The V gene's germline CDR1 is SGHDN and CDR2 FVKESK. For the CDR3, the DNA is TGTGCCAGCAGCCAAGCCCCAGGGGGCTCTTACGAGCAGTACTTC. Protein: CASSQAPGGSYEQYF.

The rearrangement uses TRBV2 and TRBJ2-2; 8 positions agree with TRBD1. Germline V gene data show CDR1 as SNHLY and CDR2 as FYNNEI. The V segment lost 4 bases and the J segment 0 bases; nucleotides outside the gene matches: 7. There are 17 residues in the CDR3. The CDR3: CASSAGTGISNTGELFF. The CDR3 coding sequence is TGTGCCAGCAGTGCAGGGACAGGTATTTCGAACACCGGGGAGCTGTTTTTT.

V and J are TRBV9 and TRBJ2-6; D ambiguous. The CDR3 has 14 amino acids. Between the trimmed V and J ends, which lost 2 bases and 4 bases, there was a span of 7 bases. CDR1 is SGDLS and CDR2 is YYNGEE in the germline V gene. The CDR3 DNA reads TGTGCCAGCAGCGTTACGACCGGGGCCAACGTCCTGACTTTC. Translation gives CASSVTTGANVLTF.

The CDR3 region is CASSSQQGARTEAFF. CDR3 nucleotides: TGTGCCAGCAGCTCTCAACAGGGGGCGCGAACTGAAGCTTTCTTT. The rearrangement joins TRBV7-3 to TRBJ1-1, with 9 positions matching TRBD1. The CDR3 totals 15 residues. With V trimmed by 4 bases and J by 5 bases, 8 bases remained unmatched. From germline, CDR1 is SGHTA and CDR2 FQGTGA. The full variable domain, rest sourced from reference TRBV7-3 and TRBJ1-1, is GAGVSQTPSNKVTEKGKYVELRCDPISGHTALYWYRQSLGQGPEFLIYFQGTGAADDSGLPNDRFFAVRPEGSVSTLKIQRTERGDSAVYLCASSSQQGARTEAFFGQGTRLTVV.

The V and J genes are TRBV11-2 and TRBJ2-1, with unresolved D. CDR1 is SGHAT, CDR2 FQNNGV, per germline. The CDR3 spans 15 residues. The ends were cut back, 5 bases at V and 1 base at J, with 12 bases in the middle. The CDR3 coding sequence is TGTGCCAGCAGCAATGGGCAAGAGTCCTACAATGAGCAGTTCTTC. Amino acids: CASSNGQESYNEQFF. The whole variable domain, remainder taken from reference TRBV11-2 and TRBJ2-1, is EAGVAQSPRYKIIEKRQSVAFWCNPISGHATLYWYQQILGQGPKLLIQFQNNGVVDDSQLPKDRFSAERLKGVDSTLKIQPAKLEDSAVYLCASSNGQESYNEQFFGPGTRLTVL.

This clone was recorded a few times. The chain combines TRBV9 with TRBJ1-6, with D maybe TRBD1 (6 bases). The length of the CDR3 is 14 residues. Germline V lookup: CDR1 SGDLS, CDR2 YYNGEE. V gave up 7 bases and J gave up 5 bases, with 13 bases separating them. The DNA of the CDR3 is TGTGCCAGCGCTCCGGGACACCATAATTCACCCCTCCACTTT. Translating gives CASAPGHHNSPLHF.

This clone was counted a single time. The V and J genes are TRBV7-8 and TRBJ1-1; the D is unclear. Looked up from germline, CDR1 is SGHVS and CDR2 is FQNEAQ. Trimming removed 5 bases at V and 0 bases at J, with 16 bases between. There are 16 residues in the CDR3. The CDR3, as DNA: TGTGCCAGCAGCCCTACCCTCCAGCAGATGAACACTGAAGCTTTCTTT. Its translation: CASSPTLQQMNTEAFF.

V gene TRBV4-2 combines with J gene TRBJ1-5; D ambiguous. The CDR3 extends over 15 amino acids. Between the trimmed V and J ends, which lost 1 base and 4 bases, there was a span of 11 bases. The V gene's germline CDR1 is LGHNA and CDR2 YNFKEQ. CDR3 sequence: CASSQGEAENQPQHF. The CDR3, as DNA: TGTGCCAGCAGCCAAGGAGAGGCTGAGAATCAGCCCCAGCATTTT.

CDR3 DNA: TGTGCCAGCAGACCGTCCACGCATCAGCCCCAGCATTTT. Translation gives CASRPSTHQPQHF. The gene calls are TRBV7-8 and TRBJ1-5; D remains ambiguous. V gave up 6 bases and J gave up 5 bases, with 11 bases separating them. The V gene's germline CDR1 is SGHVS and CDR2 FQNEAQ. CDR3 size: 13 residues.

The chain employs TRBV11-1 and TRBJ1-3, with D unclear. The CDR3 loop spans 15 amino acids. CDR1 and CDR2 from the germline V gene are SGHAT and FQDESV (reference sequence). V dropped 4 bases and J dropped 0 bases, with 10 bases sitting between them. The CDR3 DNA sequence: TGTGCCAGCAGCTCGAAGCCACACTCTGGAAACACCATATATTTT. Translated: CASSSKPHSGNTIYF.

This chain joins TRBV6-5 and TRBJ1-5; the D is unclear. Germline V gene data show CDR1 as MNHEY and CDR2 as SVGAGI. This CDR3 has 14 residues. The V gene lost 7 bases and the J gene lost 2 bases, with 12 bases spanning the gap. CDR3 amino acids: CASIRGPGNQPQHF. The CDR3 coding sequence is TGTGCCAGCATTAGAGGGCCCGGCAATCAGCCCCAGCATTTT.

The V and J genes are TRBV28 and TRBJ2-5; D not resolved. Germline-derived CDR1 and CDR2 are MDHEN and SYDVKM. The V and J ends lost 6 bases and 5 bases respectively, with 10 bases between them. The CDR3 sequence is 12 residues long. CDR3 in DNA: TGTGCCAGCAGCCCCTCGGCGGAGACCCAGTACTTC. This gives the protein CASSPSAETQYF.

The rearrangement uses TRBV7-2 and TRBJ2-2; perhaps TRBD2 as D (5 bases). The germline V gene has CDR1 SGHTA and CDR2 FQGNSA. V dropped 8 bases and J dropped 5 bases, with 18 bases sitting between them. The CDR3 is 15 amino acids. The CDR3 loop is CASREDLVLTGELFF. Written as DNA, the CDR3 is TGTGCCAGCCGTGAGGACTTGGTACTTACCGGGGAGCTGTTTTTT.

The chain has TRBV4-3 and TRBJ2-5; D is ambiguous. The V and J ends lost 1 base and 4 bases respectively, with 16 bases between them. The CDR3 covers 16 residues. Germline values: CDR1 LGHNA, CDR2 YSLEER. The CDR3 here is CASSQGETPVGETQYF. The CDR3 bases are TGCGCCAGCAGCCAAGGCGAGACTCCGGTGGGAGAGACCCAGTACTTC.